The clone carrying this T cell receptor (beta chain) showed up just once. These data come from a study of blood T cell repertoires in COVID-19. Study context: Samples taken during acute and convalescent COVID-19 were collected in the United States, Italy and Spain. In each case, the material was cDNA or gDNA derived from T cells, B-cell-depleted T cells, or PBMCs.

The CDR3 runs 14 residues. The germline CDR1 and CDR2 sequences are KGHSH and LQKENI. The ends lost 3 bases at V and 5 bases at J; junction bases unmatched: 3. Study processing details: Nucleated cell counts were estimated from reference gene primer amplification. Using immunoSEQ multiplex PCR, the repertoire was profiled, and TCRdb retains in-frame clones only, with some absent. That table gives V, J and clone size, and the DNA gave D and trimming. The sample contains just over 150,000 clones, 80% to 90% of which appear only once. The chain uses TRBV18 and TRBJ2-2; 7 bases are shared with TRBD1. The source of this sequence is a woman in her seventies with acute or convalescent COVID-19. Source material: peripheral blood. DNA for the CDR3: TGTGCCAGCTCACCGGGGACAGAGACCGGGGAGCTGTTTTTT. Amino acid sequence: CASSPGTETGELFF.